The 11 T cell receptor beta chains reported below all come from one sample, sequenced in a study of early T cells in non-severe SARS-CoV-2 infection. TCRdb re-derived calls from the 5' RACE reads in MiXCR, one entry per CDR3 protein. Of roughly 49,000 distinct CDR3 sequences listed, 3.5% to 5% are singletons. Sequenced input: whole blood. Every receptor here comes from an adult who was a healthcare worker with PCR-confirmed SARS-CoV-2 infection or an uninfected control (not recorded which).

This clonotype showed up just a few times. The chain uses TRBV9 and TRBJ2-6; D remains unclear. This CDR3 spans 14 amino acids. V was shortened by 3 bases and J by 0 bases, with 4 bases between the two germline ends. Germline V CDR1 and CDR2: SGDLS, YYNGEE. This CDR3 is CASSGYSGANVLTF. The CDR3 DNA sequence: TGTGCCAGCAGCGGGTACTCTGGGGCCAACGTCCTGACTTTC.

This clonotype turned up a few times. The chain has TRBV7-4 and TRBJ1-1; possible D gene TRBD1, 6 bases. The germline V gene has CDR1 SGHVT and CDR2 SQSDAQ. The CDR3 length is 14 residues. The V and J ends lost 4 bases and 0 bases respectively, with 9 bases between them. This chain's CDR3 is CASSSGEMNTEAFF. CDR3 nucleotide sequence: TGTGCCAGCAGCTCAGGGGAAATGAACACTGAAGCTTTCTTT. The whole variable domain, filled in from reference TRBV7-4 and TRBJ1-1, reads GAGVSQSPRYKVAKRGRDVALRCDSISGHVTLYWYRQTLGQGSEVLTYSQSDAQRDKSGRPSGRFSAERPERSVSTLKIQRTEQGDSAVYLCASSSGEMNTEAFFGQGTRLTVV.

This clonotype was seen many times. A much larger clone differs by one base, so this may be a read error. This chain uses TRBV7-8 with TRBJ2-1, with D unresolved. The CDR3 runs to 13 residues. Trimming shortened V by 5 bases and J by 2 bases, and 7 bases separated the two germline ends. Germline lookup yields CDR1 SGHVS and CDR2 FQNEAQ. The CDR3: CASSPDAYNEQFF. The CDR3 bases are TGTGCCAGCAGCCCCGACGCCTACAATGAGCAGTTCTTC.

This clonotype was counted once. The chain employs TRBV6-2 or TRBV6-3 and TRBJ2-4, with TRBD2 matching 12 bases. V lost 6 bases and J lost 7; bases outside the gene matches: 1. CDR3 length equals 13 residues. Per the germline V gene, CDR1 is MNHEY and CDR2 is SVGEGT. CDR3 sequence (DNA): TGTGCCAGCAGAGGGACTAGCGGGAACATTCAGTACTTC. Protein product: CASRGTSGNIQYF.

The chain carries TRBV5-1 and TRBJ2-3; 8 bases are shared with TRBD1. J was trimmed by 3 bases and V by 3 bases; bases with no gene match: 9. The CDR3 consists of 16 residues. Germline V gene lookup returns CDR1 SGHRS and CDR2 YFSETQ. The chain's CDR3 is CASSSTIDRGTDTQYF. CDR3 nucleotide sequence: TGCGCCAGCAGCTCCACCATAGACAGGGGAACAGATACGCAGTATTTT.

This clonotype was counted ten times or more. This chain uses TRBV18 with TRBJ2-3, with D possibly being TRBD2 (5 bases). V dropped 4 bases and J dropped 6 bases, with 20 bases sitting between them. Germline V gives CDR1 KGHSH, CDR2 LQKENI. The CDR3 extends over 16 amino acids. The CDR3 DNA reads TGTGCCAGCTCACTTAACCGGGAAACCGGCAAGGATACGCAGTATTTT. It yields the protein CASSLNRETGKDTQYF.

There are a few counts of this clonotype. V gene TRBV28 combines with J gene TRBJ2-7, with 9 bases that match TRBD2. In germline, CDR1 is MDHEN, CDR2 SYDVKM. V was pared by 6 bases and J by 3 bases, with 6 bases of the junction left unmatched. The CDR3 extends over 14 amino acids. The CDR3 region is CASSTSGSIYEQYF. CDR3 in DNA: TGTGCCAGCAGCACTAGCGGGTCCATCTACGAGCAGTACTTC.

This clonotype was seen at least ten times. This rearrangement joins TRBV7-2 to TRBJ2-3, with TRBD1 matching 8 bases. V shed 0 bases and J 1 base; nucleotides not matched to a gene: 6. Germline CDR1 SGHTA, CDR2 FQGNSA. CDR3 size: 17 residues. CDR3 bases: TGTGCCAGCAGCTTAGCGCTCCAGGGGGCGGGCACAGATACGCAGTATTTT. Translated: CASSLALQGAGTDTQYF.

This clonotype was observed at least ten times. The rearrangement links TRBV28 to TRBJ2-7; TRBD1 or TRBD2 may be the D gene (5 bases each). Germline V CDR1 and CDR2: MDHEN, SYDVKM. The CDR3 runs 14 residues. V was shortened by 8 bases and J by 6 bases, with 20 bases between the two germline ends. For the CDR3, the DNA is TGTGCCAGCGAAGGGGTCCCGGGACGAGCCGAGCAGTACTTC. Its protein product is CASEGVPGRAEQYF.

This clonotype was seen repeatedly, ten times or more. This chain connects TRBV7-3 to TRBJ2-7, with 11 nucleotides matching TRBD2. The germline CDR1 and CDR2 sequences are SGHTA and FQGTGA. V trimming: 5 bases; J trimming: 0 bases; junction bases outside the gene matches: 3. The CDR3 sequence is 15 residues long. The CDR3 region is CASSKGLAGSYEQYF. The CDR3 nucleotides read TGTGCCAGCAGCAAAGGACTAGCGGGCTCCTACGAGCAGTACTTC.

This clonotype was picked up many times. This rearrangement joins TRBV2 to TRBJ2-1, with a tentative D call TRBD2 (6 bases). Trimming removed 6 bases at V and 8 bases at J, with 20 bases between. CDR1 SNHLY and CDR2 FYNNEI come from the germline V gene. This CDR3 spans 15 amino acids. The CDR3 region is CASRNSGLGLDEQFF. For the CDR3, the DNA is TGTGCCAGCAGGAACTCGGGACTTGGGCTCGATGAGCAGTTCTTC. Supplemented by reference TRBV2 and TRBJ2-1, the full variable domain reads EPEVTQTPSHQVTQMGQEVILRCVPISNHLYFYWYRQILGQKVEFLVSFYNNEISEKSEIFDDQFSVERPDGSNFTLKIRSTKLEDSAMYFCASRNSGLGLDEQFFGPGTRLTVL.